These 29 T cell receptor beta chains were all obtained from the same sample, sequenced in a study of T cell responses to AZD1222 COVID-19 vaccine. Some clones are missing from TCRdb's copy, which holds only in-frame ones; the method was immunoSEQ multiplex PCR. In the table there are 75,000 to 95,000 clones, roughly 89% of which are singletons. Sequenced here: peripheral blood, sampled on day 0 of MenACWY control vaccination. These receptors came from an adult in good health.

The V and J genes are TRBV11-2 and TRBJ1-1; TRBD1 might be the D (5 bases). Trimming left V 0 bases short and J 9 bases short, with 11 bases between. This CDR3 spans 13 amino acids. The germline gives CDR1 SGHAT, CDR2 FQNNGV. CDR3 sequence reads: CASSLDGALQAFF. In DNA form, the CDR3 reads TGTGCCAGCAGCTTAGATGGGGCACTACAAGCTTTCTTT.

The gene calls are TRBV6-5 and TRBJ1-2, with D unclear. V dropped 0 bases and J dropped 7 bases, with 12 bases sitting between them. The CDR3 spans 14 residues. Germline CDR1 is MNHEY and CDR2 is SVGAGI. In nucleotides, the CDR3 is TGTGCCAGCAGTTACTCGGGCGGTCTGGCTGGCTACACCTTC. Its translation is CASSYSGGLAGYTF.

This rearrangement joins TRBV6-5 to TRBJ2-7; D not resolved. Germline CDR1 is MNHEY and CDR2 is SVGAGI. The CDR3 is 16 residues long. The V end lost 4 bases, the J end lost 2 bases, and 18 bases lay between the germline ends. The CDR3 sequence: CASSSQSGALPYEQYF. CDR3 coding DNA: TGTGCCAGCAGTTCCCAGAGTGGAGCTCTTCCCTACGAGCAGTACTTC.

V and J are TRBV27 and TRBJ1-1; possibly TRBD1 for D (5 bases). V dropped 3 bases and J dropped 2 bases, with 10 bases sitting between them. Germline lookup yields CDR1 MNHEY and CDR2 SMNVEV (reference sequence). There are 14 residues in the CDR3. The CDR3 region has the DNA TGTGCCAGCAGTTTGGGCAGGGCAAACACTGAAGCTTTCTTT. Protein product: CASSLGRANTEAFF.

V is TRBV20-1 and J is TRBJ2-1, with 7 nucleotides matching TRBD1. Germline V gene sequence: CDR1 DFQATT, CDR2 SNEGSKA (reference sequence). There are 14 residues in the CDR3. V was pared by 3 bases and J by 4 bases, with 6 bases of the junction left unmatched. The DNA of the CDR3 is TGCAGTGCTAGTGGGGACAGAATTTACAATGAGCAGTTCTTC. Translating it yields CSASGDRIYNEQFF.

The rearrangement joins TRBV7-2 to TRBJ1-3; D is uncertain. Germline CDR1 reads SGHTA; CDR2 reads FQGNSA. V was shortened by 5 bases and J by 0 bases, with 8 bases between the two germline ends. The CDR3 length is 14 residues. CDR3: CASSRGLSGNTIYF. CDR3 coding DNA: TGTGCCAGCAGCCGCGGTCTCTCTGGAAACACCATATATTTT.

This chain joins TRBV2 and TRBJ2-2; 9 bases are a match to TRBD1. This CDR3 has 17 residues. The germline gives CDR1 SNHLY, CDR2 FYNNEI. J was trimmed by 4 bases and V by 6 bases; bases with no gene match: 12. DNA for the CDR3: TGTGCCAGCAGCGGAAGCCCGGGACAGGGCTTCACCGGGGAGCTGTTTTTT. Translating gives CASSGSPGQGFTGELFF.

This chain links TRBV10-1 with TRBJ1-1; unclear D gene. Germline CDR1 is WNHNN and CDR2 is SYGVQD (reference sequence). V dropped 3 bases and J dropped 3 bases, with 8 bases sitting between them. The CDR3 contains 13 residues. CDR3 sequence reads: CASSDGVDTEAFF. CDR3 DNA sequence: TGCGCCAGCAGTGACGGGGTAGACACTGAAGCTTTCTTT.

This CDR3 reads CATSDNGRDAYGYTF. CDR3 coding DNA: TGTGCCACCAGTGATAACGGCAGGGATGCCTATGGCTACACCTTC. The chain combines TRBV24-1 with TRBJ1-2; TRBD1 might be the D (5 bases). The V and J ends lost 3 bases and 4 bases respectively, with 14 bases between them. The germline V gene encodes CDR1 KGHDR and CDR2 SFDVKD. The length of the CDR3 is 15 residues.

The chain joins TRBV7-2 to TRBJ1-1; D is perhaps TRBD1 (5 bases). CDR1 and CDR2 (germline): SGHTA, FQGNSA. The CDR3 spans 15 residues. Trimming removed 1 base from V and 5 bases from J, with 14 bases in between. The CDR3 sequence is CASSLVSGTGTEAFF. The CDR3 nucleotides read TGTGCCAGCAGCTTAGTGTCAGGGACGGGGACTGAAGCTTTCTTT.

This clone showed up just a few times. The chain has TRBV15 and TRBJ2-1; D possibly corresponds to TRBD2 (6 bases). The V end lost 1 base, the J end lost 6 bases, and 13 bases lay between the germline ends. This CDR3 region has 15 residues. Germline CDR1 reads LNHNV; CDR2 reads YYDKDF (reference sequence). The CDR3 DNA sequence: TGTGCCACCAGCAGAGGAGCGGGCGAATCCAATGAGCAGTTCTTC. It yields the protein CATSRGAGESNEQFF.

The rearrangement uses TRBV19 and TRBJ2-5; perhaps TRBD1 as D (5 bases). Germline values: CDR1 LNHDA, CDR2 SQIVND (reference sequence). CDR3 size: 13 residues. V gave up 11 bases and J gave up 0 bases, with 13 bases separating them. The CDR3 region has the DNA TGTGCCGTTGGGGCCCAGTACCAAGAGACCCAGTACTTC. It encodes CAVGAQYQETQYF. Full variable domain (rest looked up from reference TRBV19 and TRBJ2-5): DGGITQSPKYLFRKEGQNVTLSCEQNLNHDAMYWYRQDPGQGLRLIYYSQIVNDFQKGDIAEGYSVSREKKESFPLTVTSAQKNPTAFYLCAVGAQYQETQYFGPGTRLLVL.

Here the CDR3 DNA reads TGCGCCAGCAGCTTGGCCGACGGTGGGGGCTACGAGCAGTACTTC. Translation: CASSLADGGGYEQYF. The chain employs TRBV5-1 and TRBJ2-7; D could derive from TRBD1 or TRBD2 (5 bases each). This CDR3 comprises 15 residues. Germline V lookup: CDR1 SGHRS, CDR2 YFSETQ. Trimming removed 0 bases at V and 3 bases at J, with 13 bases between.

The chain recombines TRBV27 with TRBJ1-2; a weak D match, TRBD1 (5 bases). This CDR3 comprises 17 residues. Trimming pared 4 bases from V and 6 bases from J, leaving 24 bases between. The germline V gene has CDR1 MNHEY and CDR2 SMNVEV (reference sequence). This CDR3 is CASSSPGLGPHGDGYTF. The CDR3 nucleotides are TGTGCCAGCAGTTCGCCCGGTTTGGGACCACATGGGGATGGCTACACCTTC.

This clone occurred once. CDR3 amino acids: CASSTKGETQYF. For the CDR3, the DNA is TGCGCCAGCAGTACTAAAGGAGAGACCCAGTACTTC. V usage is TRBV10-2 and J usage is TRBJ2-5; D not resolved. Trimming cost V 5 bases and J 4 bases, with 8 bases left between them. The CDR3 has 12 residues. The germline V gene has CDR1 WSHSY and CDR2 SAAADI.

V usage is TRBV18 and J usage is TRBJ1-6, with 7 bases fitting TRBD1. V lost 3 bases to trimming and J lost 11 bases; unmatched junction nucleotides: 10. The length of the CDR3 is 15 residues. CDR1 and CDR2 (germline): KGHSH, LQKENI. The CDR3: CASSPTPGGRAPLHF. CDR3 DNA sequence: TGTGCCAGCTCACCCACGCCAGGGGGAAGGGCACCCCTCCACTTT.

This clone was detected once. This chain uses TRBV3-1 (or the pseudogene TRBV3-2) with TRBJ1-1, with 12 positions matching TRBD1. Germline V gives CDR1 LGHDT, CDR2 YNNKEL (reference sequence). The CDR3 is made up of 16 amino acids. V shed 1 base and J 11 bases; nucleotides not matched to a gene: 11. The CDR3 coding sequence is TGTGCCAGCAGCCAAGCCGGGGGGGACAGGGGGCCGGTGGCTTTCTTT. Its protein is CASSQAGGDRGPVAFF.

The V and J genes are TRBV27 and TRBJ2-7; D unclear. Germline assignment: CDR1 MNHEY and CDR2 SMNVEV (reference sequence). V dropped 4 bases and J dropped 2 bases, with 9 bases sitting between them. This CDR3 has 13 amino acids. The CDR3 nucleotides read TGTGCCAGCAGTTACTCCCGTACCTACGAGCAGTACTTC. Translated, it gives CASSYSRTYEQYF.

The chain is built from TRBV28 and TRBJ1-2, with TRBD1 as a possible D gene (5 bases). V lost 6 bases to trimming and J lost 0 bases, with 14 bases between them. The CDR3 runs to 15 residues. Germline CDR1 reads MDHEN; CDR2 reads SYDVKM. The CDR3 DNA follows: TGTGCCAGCAGGGCTACAGGCTTAACTAACTATGGCTACACCTTC. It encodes CASRATGLTNYGYTF.

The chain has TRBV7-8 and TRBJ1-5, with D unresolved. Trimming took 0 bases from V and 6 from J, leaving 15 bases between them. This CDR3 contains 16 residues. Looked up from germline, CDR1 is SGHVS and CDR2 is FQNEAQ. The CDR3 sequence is CASSLAQRTNFQPQHF. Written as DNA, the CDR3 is TGTGCCAGCAGCTTAGCCCAGCGGACCAATTTTCAGCCCCAGCATTTT. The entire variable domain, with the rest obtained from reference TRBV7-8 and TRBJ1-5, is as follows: GAGVSQSPRYKVAKRGQDVALRCDPISGHVSLFWYQQALGQGPEFLTYFQNEAQLDKSGLPSDRFFAERPEGSVSTLKIQRTQQEDSAVYLCASSLAQRTNFQPQHFGDGTRLSIL.

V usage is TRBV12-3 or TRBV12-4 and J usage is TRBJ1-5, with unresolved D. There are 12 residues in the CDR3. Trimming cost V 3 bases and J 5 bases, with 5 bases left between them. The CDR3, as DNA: TGTGCCAGCAGTTTCAATGATCAGCCCCAGCATTTT. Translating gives CASSFNDQPQHF.

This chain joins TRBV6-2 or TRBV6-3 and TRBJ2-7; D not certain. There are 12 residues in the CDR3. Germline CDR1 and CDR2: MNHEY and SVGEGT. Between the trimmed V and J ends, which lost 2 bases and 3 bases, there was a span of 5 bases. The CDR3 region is CASSYNSYEQYF. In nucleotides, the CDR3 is TGTGCCAGCAGTTACAACAGCTACGAGCAGTACTTC.

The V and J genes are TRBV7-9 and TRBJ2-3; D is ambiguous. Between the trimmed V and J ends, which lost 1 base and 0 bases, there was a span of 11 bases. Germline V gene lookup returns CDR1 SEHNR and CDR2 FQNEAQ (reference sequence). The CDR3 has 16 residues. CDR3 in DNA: TGTGCCAGCAGCTTAGGTCTCATGGTTAGCACAGATACGCAGTATTTT. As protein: CASSLGLMVSTDTQYF.

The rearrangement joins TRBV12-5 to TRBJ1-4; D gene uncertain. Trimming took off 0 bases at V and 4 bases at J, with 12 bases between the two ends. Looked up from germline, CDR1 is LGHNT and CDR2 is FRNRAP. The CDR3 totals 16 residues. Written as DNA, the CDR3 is TGTGCTAGTGGTTTGGTACTCGGAGGTATTAATGAAAAACTGTTTTTT. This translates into CASGLVLGGINEKLFF.

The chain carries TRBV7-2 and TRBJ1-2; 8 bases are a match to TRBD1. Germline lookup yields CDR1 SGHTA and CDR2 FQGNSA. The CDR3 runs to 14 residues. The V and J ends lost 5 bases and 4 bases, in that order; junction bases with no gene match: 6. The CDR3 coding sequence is TGTGCCAGCAGCACGGGACAGGTGGGCTATGGCTACACCTTC. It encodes CASSTGQVGYGYTF.

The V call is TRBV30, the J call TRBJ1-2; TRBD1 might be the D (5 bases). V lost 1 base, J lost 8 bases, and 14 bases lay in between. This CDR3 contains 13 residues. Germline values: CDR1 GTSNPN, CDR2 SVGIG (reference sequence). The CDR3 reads CAWSARGPEGYTF. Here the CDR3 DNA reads TGTGCCTGGAGTGCGAGGGGACCAGAGGGCTACACCTTC.

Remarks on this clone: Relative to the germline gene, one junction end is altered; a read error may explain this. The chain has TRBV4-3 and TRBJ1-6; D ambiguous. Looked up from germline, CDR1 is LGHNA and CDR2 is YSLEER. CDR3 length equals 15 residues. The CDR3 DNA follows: TGCGCCAGCAGCAAAGAGAGTATAGGGAATTCACCCCTCCACTTT. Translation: CASSKESIGNSPLHF.

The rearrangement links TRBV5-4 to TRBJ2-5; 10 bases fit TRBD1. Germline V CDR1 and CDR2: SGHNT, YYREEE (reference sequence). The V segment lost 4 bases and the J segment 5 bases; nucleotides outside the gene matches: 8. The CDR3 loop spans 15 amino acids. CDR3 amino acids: CASSIGTGERETQYF. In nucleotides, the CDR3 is TGTGCCAGCAGCATCGGGACAGGGGAGAGGGAGACCCAGTACTTC.

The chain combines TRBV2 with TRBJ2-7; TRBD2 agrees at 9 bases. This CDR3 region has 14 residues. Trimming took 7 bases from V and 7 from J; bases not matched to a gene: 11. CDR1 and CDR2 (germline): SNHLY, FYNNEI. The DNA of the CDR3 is TGTGCCAGCACGAATCTGGCGGGGGGGCCTGAGCAGTACTTC. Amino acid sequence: CASTNLAGGPEQYF.